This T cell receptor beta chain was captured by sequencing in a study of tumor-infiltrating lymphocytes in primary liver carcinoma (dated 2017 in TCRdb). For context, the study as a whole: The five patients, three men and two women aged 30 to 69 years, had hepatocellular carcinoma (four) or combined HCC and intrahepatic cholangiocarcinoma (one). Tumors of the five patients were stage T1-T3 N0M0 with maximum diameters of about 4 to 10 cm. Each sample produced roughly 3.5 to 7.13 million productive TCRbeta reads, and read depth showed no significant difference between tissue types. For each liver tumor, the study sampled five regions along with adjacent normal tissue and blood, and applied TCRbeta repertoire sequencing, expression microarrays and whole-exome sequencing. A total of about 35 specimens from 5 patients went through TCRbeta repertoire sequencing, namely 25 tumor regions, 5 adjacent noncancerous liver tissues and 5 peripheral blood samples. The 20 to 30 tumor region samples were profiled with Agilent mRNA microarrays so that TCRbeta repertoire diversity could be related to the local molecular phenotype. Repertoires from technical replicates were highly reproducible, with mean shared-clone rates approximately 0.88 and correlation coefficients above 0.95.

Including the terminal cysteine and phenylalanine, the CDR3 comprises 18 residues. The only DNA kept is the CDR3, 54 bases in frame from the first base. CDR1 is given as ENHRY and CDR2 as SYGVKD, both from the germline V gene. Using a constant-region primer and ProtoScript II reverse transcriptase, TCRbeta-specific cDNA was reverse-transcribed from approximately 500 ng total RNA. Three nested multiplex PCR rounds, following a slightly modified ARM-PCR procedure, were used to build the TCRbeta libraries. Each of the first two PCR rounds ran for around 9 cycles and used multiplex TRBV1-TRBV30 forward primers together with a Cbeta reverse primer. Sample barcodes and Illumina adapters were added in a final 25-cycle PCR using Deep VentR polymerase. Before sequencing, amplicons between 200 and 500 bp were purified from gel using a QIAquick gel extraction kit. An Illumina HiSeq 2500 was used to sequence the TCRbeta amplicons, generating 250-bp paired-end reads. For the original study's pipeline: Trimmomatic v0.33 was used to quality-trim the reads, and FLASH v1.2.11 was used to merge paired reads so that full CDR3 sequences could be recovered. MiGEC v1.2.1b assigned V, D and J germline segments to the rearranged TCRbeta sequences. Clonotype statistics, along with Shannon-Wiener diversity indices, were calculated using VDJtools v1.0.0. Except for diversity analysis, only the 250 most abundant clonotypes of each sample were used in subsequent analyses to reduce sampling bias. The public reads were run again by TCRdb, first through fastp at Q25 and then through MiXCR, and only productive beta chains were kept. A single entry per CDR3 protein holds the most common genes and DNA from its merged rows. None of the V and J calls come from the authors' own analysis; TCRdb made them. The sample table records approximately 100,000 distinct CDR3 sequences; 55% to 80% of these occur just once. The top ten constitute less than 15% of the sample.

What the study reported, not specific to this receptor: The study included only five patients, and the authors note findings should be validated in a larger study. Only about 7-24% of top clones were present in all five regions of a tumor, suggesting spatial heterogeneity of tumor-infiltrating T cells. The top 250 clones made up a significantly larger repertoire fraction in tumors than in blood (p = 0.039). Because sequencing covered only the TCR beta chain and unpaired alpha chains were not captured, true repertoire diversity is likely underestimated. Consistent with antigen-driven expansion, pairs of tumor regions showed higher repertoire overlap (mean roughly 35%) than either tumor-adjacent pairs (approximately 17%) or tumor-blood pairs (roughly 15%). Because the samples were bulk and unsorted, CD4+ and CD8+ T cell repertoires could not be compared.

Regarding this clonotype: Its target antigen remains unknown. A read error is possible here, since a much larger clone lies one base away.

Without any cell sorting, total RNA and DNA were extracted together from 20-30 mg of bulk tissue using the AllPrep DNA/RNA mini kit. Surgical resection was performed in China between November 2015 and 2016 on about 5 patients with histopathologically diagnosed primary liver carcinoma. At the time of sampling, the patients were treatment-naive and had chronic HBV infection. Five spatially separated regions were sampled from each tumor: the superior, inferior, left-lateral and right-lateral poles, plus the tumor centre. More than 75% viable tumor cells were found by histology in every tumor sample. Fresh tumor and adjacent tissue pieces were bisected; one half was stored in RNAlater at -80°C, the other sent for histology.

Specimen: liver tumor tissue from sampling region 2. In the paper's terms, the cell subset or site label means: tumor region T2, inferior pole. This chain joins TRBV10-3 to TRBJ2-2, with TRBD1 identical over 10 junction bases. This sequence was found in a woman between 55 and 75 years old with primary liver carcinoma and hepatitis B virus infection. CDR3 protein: CAISESWGQGINTGGLFF. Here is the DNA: TGTGCCATCAGTGAAAGTTGGGGACAGGGGATAAACACCGGGGGGCTGTTTTTT.